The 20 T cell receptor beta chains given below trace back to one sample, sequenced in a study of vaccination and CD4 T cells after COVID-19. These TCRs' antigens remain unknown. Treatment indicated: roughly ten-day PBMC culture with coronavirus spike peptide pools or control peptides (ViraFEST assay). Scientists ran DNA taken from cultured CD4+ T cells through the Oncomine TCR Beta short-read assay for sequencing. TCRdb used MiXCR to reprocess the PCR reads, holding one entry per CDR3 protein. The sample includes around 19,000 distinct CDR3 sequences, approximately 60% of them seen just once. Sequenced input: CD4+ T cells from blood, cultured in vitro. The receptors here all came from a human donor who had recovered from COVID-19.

The CDR3 DNA sequence: TGTGCCAGCAGCCCCCCTGGGACACTTAACTATGGCTACACCTTC. Its protein is CASSPPGTLNYGYTF. The V gene is TRBV6-2 or TRBV6-3, the J gene TRBJ1-2; D is possibly TRBD1 (6 bases). The CDR3 spans 15 residues. Germline V gene data show CDR1 as MNHEY and CDR2 as SVGEGT. The V end was cut by 6 bases, the J end by 1 base, with 15 bases between.

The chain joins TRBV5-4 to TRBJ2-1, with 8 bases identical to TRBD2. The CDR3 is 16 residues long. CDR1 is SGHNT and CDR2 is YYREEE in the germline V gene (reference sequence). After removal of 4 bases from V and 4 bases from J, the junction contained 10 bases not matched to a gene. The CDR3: CASSARTSSSYNEQFF. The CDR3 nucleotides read TGTGCCAGCAGCGCTAGGACTAGCAGCTCATACAATGAGCAGTTCTTC.

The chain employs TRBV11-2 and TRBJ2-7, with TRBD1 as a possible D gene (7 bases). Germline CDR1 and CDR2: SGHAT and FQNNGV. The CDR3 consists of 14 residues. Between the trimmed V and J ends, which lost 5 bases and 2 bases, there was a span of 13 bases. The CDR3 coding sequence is TGTGCCAGCAGCCCCCAGGGGGGACCCTACGAGCAGTACTTC. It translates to CASSPQGGPYEQYF.

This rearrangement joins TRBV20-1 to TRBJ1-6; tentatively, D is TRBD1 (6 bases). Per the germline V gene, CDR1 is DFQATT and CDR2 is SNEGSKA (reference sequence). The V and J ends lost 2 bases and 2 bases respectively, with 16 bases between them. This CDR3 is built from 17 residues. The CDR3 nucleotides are TGCAGTGCTAGACAATCCGGGACACAAACCTATAATTCACCCCTCCACTTT. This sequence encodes CSARQSGTQTYNSPLHF.

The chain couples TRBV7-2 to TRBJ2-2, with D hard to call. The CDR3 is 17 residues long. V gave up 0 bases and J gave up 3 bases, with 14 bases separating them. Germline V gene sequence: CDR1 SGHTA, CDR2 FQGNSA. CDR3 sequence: CASSLALPPEYTGELFF. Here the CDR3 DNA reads TGTGCCAGCAGCTTAGCCCTCCCCCCTGAGTACACCGGGGAGCTGTTTTTT.

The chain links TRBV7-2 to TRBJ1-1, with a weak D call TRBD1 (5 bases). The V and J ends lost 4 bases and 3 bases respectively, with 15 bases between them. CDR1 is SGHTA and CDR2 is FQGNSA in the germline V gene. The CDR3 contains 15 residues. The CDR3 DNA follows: TGTGCCAGCAGCTGGAGGGGTATTGGGGACACTGAAGCTTTCTTT. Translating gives CASSWRGIGDTEAFF.

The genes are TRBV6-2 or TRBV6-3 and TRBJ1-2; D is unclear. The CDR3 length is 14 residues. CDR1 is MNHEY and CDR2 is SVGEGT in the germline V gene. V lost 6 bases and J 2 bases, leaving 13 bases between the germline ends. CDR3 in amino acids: CASRGRGINYGYTF. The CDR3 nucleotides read TGTGCCAGCAGAGGGAGAGGAATCAACTATGGCTACACCTTC.

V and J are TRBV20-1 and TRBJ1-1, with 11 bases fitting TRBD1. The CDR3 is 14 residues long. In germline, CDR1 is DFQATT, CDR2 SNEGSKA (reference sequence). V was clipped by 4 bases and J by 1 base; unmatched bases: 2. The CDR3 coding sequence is TGCAGTGCTATGGACAGGGGGCCGAACACTGAAGCTTTCTTT. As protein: CSAMDRGPNTEAFF.

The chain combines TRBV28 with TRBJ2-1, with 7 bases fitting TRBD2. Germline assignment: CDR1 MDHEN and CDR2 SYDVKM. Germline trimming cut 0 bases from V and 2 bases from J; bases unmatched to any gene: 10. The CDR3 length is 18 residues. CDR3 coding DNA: TGTGCCAGCAGTTTATGGCTCTTCGAGCGGGACCCCTACAATGAGCAGTTCTTC. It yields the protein CASSLWLFERDPYNEQFF.

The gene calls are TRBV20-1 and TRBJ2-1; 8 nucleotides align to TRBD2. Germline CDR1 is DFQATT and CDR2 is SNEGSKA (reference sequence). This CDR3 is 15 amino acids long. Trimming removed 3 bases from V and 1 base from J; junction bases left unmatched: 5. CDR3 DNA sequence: TGCAGTGCTAGCGGGAGGGCCTCGTCCTACAATGAGCAGTTCTTC. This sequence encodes CSASGRASSYNEQFF.

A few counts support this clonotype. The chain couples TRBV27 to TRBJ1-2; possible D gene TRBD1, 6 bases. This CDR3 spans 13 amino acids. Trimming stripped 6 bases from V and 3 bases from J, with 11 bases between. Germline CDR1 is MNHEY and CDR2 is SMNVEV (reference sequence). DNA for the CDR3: TGTGCCAGCAGCCTACAGGGAGACTATGGCTACACCTTC. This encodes CASSLQGDYGYTF.

The CDR3 protein is CASSNGGMTGELFF. In DNA form, the CDR3 reads TGTGCCAGTAGTAATGGGGGAATGACCGGGGAGCTGTTTTTT. The chain is built from TRBV19 and TRBJ2-2, with D perhaps assigned TRBD1 or TRBD2 (5 bases each). Germline V gene sequence: CDR1 LNHDA, CDR2 SQIVND (reference sequence). With 4 bases removed from V and 5 bases from J, the gap between germline ends came to 11 bases. CDR3 length: 14 amino acids.

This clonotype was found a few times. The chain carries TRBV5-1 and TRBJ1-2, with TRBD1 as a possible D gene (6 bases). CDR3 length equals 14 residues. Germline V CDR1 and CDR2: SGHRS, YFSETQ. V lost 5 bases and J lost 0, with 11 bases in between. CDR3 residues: CASRRGEANYGYTF. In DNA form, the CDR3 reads TGCGCCAGCAGGAGGGGGGAAGCTAACTATGGCTACACCTTC.

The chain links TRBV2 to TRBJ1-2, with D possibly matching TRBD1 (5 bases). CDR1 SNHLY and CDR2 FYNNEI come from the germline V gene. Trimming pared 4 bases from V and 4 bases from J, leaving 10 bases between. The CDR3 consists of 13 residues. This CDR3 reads CASSVGGSYGYTF. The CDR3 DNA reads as TGTGCCAGCAGTGTGGGGGGATCCTATGGCTACACCTTC.

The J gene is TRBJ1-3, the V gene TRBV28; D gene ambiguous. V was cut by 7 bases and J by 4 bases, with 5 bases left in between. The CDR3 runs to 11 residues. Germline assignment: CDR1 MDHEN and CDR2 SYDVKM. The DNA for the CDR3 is TGTGCCAGCACGGAGGGAAACACCATATATTTT. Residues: CASTEGNTIYF.

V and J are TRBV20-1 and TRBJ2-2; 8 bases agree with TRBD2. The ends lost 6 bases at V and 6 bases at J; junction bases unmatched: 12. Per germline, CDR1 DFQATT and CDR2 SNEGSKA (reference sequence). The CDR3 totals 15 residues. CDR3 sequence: CSARNPAGAPGELFF. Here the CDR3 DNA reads TGCAGTGCCAGAAATCCAGCGGGAGCTCCCGGGGAGCTGTTTTTT.

In DNA, the CDR3 is TGCAGCGTTGAAGATCCGTCAGGGGACGAGCAGTACTTC. Its protein is CSVEDPSGDEQYF. The chain has TRBV29-1 and TRBJ2-7; a weak D match, TRBD1 (6 bases). V was cut by 0 bases and J by 5 bases, with 11 bases left in between. CDR3 length: 13 amino acids. From germline, CDR1 is SQVTM and CDR2 ANQGSEA.

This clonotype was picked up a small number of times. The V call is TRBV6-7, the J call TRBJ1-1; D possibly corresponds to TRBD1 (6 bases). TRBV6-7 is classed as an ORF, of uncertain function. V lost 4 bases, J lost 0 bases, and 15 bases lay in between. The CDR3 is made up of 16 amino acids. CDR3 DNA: TGTGCCAGCAGTTTTAAGACAGGACCAATGAACACTGAAGCTTTCTTT. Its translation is CASSFKTGPMNTEAFF.

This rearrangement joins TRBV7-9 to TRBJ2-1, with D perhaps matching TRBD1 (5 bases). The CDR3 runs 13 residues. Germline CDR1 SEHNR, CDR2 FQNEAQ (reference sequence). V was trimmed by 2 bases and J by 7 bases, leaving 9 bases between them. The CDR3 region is CASSLRGPNEQFF. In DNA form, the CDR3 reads TGTGCCAGCAGCTTAAGGGGTCCTAATGAGCAGTTCTTC.

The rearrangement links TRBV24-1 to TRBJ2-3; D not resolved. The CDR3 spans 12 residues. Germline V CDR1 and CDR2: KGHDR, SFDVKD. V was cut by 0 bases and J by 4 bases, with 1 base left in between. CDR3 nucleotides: TGTGCCACCAGTGATTTGGCAGATACGCAGTATTTT. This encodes CATSDLADTQYF.